This T cell receptor beta chain was documented in a study of cytomegalovirus exposure and HLA in healthy donors. Whole-study findings and limits: It was about 150 TCR beta chains that were listed as cytomegalovirus-associated. Presence/absence analyses assumed roughly uniform sequencing depth across donors.

Donors consisted of healthy bone marrow donors. As concerns this clone: Its matching antigen is unknown.

PCR primers comprised 60 Vbeta and 13 Jbeta primers. Sequenced by immunoSEQ multiplex PCR; TCRdb stores in-frame clones only, minus some. Found here are roughly 50,000 clones; the top ten clones hold roughly 26%. V dropped 2 bases and J dropped 2; count of bases not matched to a gene: 3. This CDR3 spans 15 amino acids. Germline CDR1 is SGHRS and CDR2 is YFSETQ. The source is a man between 35 and 55 years old in good health and CMV-seropositive. Sequencing input: PBMCs. The V call is TRBV5-1, the J call TRBJ2-2; 7 bases fit TRBD1. For the CDR3, the DNA is TGCGCCAGCAGCTTCGGGACAGTAAACACCGGGGAGCTGTTTTTT. Translating it yields CASSFGTVNTGELFF. The whole variable domain, filled in from reference TRBV5-1 and TRBJ2-2, reads KAGVTQTPRYLIKTRGQQVTLSCSPISGHRSVSWYQQTPGQGLQFLFEYFSETQRNKGNFPGRFSGRQFSNSRSEMNVSTLELGDSALYLCASSFGTVNTGELFFGEGSRLTVL.